The present entry profiles one TCR beta chain with its context. Method: immunoSEQ multiplex PCR; TCRdb's copy keeps in-frame clones and lacks some. The sample lists under 200,000 clones; 85% to 90% were seen once. The sample comes from a study of blood T cell repertoires in COVID-19. The CDR3 runs 16 residues. Deletions cut 11 bases from V and 4 bases from J, with 25 bases between. Sequencing was carried out using peripheral blood. This receptor was taken from a man in his fifties or sixties with active or convalescent COVID-19. This chain joins TRBV23-1 and TRBJ2-3; the D is unclear. TRBV23-1 is identified as an open reading frame with a role that is uncertain. The DNA for the CDR3 is TGCGCCCCTCAGTCGAGGCCGCCCGAAATGTCAGATACGCAGTATTTT. It codes for CAPQSRPPEMSDTQYF.